The TCR beta chain described here comes from a study of blood T cell repertoires in COVID-19. Overall study: There were acute and convalescent COVID-19 samples, and they came from the United States, Italy and Spain. Sources were T cells, B-cell-depleted T cells, or PBMCs; the material itself was cDNA or gDNA.

The CDR3 extends over 14 amino acids. Germline V gene data show CDR1 as SGHAT and CDR2 as FQDESV (reference sequence). Losses at the gene ends were 4 bases for V and 7 bases for J; bases not matched to a gene: 10. Seattle's cohort entered during active infection and was followed longitudinally. This clone came up once. Authors' methods: Quantification of nucleated cells was approximated via reference gene primer amplification. TCRdb's table, derived via immunoSEQ multiplex PCR, lists solely in-frame clones and lacks some. Clone size and the V and J calls come from that table; the DNA yielded D and trimming. Of under 250,000 clones in the sample, approximately 85% were seen once.

J is TRBJ2-7 and V is TRBV11-1, with TRBD1 identical over 7 bases. Sequencing input: peripheral blood. This TCR was sampled from a man aged 45-65 years with COVID-19, enrolled during active disease. In DNA, the CDR3 is TGTGCCAGCAGCTACACCACAGGGGTCGGAGAGCAGTACTTC. Its protein is CASSYTTGVGEQYF.